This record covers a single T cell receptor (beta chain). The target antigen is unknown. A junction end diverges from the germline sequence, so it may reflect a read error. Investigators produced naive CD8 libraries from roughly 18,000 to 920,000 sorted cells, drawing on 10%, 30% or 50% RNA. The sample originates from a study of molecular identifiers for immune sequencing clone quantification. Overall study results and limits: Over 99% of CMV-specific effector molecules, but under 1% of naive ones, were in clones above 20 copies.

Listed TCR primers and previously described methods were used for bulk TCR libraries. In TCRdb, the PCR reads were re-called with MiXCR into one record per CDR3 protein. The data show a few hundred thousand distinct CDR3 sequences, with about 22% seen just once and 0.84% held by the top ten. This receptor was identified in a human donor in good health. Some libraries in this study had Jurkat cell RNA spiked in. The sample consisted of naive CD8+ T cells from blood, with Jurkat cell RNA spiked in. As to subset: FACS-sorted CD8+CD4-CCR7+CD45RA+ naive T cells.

The CDR3 sequence: CAGSPSQETQYF. The CDR3 nucleotides read TGTGCCGGCAGTCCGTCCCAAGAGACCCAGTACTTC. The rearrangement joins TRBV12-3 or TRBV12-4 to TRBJ2-5; D gene ambiguous. This CDR3 has 12 residues.